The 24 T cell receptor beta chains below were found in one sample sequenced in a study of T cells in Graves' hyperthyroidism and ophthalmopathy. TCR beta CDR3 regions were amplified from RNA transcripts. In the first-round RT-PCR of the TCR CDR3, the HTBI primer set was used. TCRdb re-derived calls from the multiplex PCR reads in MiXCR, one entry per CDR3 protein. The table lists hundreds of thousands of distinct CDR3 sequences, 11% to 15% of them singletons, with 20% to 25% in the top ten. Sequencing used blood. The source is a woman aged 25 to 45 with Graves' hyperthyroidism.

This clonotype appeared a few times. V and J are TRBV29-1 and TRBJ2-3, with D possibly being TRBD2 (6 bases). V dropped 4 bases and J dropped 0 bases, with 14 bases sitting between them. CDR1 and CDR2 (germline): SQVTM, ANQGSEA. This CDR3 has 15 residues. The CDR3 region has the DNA TGCAGCGTTGGCGGAGCGGGTCCTAGCACAGATACGCAGTATTTT. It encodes CSVGGAGPSTDTQYF.

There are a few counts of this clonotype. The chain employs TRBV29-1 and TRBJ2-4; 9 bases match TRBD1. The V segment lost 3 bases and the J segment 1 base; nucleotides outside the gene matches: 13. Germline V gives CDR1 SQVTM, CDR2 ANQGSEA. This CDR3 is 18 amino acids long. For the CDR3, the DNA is TGCAGCGTTGATCCGGGACAGGGAAAAGGGAGGGCCAAAAACATTCAGTACTTC. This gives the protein CSVDPGQGKGRAKNIQYF.

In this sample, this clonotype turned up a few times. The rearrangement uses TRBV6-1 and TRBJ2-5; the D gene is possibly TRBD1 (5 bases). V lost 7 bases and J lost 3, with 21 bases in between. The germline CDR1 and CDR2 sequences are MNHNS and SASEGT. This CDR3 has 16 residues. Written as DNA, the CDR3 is TGTGCCAGCAAGAGGTTTGCAGGGCCATATGAAGAGACCCAGTACTTC. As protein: CASKRFAGPYEETQYF.

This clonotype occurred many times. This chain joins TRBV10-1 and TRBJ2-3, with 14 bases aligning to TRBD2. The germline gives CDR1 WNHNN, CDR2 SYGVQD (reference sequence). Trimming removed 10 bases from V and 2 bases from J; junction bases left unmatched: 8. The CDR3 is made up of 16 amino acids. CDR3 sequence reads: CATTSGRAGYTDTQYF. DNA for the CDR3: TGCGCCACGACTAGCGGGAGGGCCGGATACACAGATACGCAGTATTTT.

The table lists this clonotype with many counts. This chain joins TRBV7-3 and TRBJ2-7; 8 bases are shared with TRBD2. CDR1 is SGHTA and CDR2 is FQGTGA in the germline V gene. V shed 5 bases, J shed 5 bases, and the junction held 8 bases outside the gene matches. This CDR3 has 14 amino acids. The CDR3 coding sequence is TGTGCCAGCAGCCGGTCGGGAGGGCTCGACGAGCAGTACTTC. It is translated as CASSRSGGLDEQYF. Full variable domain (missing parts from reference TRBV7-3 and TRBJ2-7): GAGVSQTPSNKVTEKGKYVELRCDPISGHTALYWYRQSLGQGPEFLIYFQGTGAADDSGLPNDRFFAVRPEGSVSTLKIQRTERGDSAVYLCASSRSGGLDEQYFGPGTRLTVT.

The DNA of the CDR3 is TGTGCCAGTAGTATAGAGGCAGGCAGGGTTCAGCCCCAGCATTTT. Protein: CASSIEAGRVQPQHF. The chain combines TRBV19 with TRBJ1-5, with D tentatively TRBD1 (5 bases). From germline, CDR1 is LNHDA and CDR2 SQIVND (reference sequence). The CDR3 spans 15 residues. V was pared by 0 bases and J by 6 bases, with 12 bases between.

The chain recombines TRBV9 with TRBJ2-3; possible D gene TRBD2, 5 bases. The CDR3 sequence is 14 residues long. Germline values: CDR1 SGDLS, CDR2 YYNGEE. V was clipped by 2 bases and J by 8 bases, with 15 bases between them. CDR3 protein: CASSVYRGEGTQYF. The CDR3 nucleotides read TGTGCCAGCAGCGTGTACCGGGGAGAGGGTACGCAGTATTTT.

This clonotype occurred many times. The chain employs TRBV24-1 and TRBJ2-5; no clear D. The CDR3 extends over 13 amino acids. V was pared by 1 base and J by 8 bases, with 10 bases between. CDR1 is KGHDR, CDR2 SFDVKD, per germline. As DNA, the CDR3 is TGTGCCACCAGTGATTTCGGGCTCCCTACCCAGTACTTC. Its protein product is CATSDFGLPTQYF.

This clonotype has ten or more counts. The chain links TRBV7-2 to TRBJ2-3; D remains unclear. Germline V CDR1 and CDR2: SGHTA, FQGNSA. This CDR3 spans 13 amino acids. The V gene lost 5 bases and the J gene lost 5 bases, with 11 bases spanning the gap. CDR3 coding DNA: TGTGCCAGCAGCAACGATCCCAGAGATACGCAGTATTTT. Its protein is CASSNDPRDTQYF.

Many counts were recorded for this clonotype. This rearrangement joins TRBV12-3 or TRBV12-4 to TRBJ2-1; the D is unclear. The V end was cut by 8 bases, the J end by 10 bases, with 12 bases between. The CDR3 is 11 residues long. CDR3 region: CASGLEREQFF. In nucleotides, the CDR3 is TGTGCCAGCGGTCTAGAAAGAGAGCAGTTCTTC.

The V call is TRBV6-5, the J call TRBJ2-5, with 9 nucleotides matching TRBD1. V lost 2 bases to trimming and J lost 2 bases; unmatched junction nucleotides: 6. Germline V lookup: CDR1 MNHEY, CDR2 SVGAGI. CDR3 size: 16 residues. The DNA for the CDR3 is TGTGCCAGCAGTTACGCGGGACAGGGCTTACAAGAGACCCAGTACTTC. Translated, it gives CASSYAGQGLQETQYF.

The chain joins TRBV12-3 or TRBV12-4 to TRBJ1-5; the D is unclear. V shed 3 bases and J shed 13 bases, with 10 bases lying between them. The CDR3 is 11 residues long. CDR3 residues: CASSLAGAQHF. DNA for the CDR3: TGTGCCAGCAGTTTGGCGGGAGCGCAGCATTTT.

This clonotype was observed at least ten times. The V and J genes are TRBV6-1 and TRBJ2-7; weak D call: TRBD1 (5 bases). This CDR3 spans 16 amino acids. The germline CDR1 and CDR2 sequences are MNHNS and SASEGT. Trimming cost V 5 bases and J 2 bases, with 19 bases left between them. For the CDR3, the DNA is TGTGCCAGCAGTCCACCCACAGGAGTGGGGACCTACGAGCAGTACTTC. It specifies CASSPPTGVGTYEQYF.

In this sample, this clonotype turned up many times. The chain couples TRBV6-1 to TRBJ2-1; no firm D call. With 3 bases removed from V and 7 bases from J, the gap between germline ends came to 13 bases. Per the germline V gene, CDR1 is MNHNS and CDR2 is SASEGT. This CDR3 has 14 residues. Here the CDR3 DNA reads TGTGCCAGCAGTGATGGTCCGTCTACAAATGAGCAGTTCTTC. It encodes CASSDGPSTNEQFF.

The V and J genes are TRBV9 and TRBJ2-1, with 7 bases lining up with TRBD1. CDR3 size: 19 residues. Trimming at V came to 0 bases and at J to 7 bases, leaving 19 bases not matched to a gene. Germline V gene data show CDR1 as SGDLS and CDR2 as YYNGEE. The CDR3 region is CASSVEGDRFGRWGNEQFF. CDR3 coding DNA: TGTGCCAGCAGCGTAGAAGGGGACAGATTCGGACGCTGGGGGAATGAGCAGTTCTTC. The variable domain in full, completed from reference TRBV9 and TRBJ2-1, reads DSGVTQTPKHLITATGQRVTLRCSPRSGDLSVYWYQQSLDQGLQFLIQYYNGEERAKGNILERFSAQQFPDLHSELNLSSLELGDSALYFCASSVEGDRFGRWGNEQFFGPGTRLTVL.

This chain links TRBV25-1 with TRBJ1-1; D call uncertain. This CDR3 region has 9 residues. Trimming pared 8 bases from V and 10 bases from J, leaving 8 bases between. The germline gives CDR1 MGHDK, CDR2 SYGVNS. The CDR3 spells CASHKAAFF. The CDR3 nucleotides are TGTGCCAGCCACAAGGCAGCTTTCTTT.

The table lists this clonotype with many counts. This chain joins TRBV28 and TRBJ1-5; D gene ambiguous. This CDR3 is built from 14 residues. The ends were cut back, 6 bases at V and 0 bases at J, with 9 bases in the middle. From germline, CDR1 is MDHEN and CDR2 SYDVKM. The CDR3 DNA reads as TGTGCCAGCAGCCGAGCCTATAGCAATCAGCCCCAGCATTTT. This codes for CASSRAYSNQPQHF. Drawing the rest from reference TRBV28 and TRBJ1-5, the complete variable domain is DVKVTQSSRYLVKRTGEKVFLECVQDMDHENMFWYRQDPGLGLRLIYFSYDVKMKEKGDIPEGYSVSREKKERFSLILESASTNQTSMYLCASSRAYSNQPQHFGDGTRLSIL.

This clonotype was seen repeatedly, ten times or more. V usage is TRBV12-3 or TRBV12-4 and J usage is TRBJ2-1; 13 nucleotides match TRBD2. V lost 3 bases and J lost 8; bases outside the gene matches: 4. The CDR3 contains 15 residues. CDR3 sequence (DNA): TGTGCCAGCAGTTTTACTAGCGGGAGGGCCGATGAGCAGTTCTTC. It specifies CASSFTSGRADEQFF.

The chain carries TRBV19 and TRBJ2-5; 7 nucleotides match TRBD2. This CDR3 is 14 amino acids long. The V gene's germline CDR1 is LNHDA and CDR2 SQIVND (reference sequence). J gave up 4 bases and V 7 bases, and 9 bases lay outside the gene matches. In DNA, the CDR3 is TGTGCCAGTAACGGCGGGAGTGAGGGAGAGACCCAGTACTTC. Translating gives CASNGGSEGETQYF.

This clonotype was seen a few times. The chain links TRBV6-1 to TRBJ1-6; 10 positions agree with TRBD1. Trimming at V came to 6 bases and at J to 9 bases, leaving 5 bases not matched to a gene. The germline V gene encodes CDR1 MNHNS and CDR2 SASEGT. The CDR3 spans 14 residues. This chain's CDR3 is CASRMDRGFSPLHF. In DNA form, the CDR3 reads TGTGCCAGCAGAATGGACAGGGGGTTTTCACCCCTCCACTTT.

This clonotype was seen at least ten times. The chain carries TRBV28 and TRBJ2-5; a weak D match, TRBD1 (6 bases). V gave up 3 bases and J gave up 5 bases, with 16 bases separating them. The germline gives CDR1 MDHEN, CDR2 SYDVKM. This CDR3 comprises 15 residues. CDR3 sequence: CASSFRQVGFETQYF. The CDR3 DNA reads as TGTGCCAGCAGTTTTAGACAGGTCGGATTTGAGACCCAGTACTTC.

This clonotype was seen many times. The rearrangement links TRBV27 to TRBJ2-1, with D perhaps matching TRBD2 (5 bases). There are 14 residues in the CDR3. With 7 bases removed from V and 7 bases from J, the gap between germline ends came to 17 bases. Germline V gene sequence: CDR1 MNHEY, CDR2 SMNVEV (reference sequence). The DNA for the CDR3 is TGTGCCAGCAAGGTCTCGGCCGGAGGAAATGAGCAGTTCTTC. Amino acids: CASKVSAGGNEQFF.

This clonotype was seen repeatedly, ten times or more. CDR3 sequence reads: CASSLRAGGGNEQFF. The CDR3 coding sequence is TGTGCCAGCAGTTTAAGAGCGGGAGGAGGCAATGAGCAGTTCTTC. This rearrangement joins TRBV27 to TRBJ2-1, with 9 nucleotides matching TRBD2. Per germline, CDR1 MNHEY and CDR2 SMNVEV (reference sequence). This CDR3 has 15 residues. After removal of 2 bases from V and 6 bases from J, the junction contained 5 bases not matched to a gene.

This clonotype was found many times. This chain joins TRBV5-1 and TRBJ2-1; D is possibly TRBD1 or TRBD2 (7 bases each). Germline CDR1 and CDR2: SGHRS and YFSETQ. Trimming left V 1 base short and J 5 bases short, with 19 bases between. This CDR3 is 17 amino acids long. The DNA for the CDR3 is TGCGCCAGCAGCTTGTGGCCTTCAGGGGGGGGACACAATGAGCAGTTCTTC. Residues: CASSLWPSGGGHNEQFF.